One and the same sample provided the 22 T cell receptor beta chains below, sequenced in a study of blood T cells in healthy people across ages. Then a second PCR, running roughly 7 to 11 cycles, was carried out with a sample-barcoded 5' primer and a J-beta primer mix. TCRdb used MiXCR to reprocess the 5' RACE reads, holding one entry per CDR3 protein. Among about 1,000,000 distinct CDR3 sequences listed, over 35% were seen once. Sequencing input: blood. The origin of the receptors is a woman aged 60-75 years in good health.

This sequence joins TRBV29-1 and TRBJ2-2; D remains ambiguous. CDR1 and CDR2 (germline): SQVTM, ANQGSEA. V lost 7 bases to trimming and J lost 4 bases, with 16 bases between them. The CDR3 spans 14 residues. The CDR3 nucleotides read TGCAGCGGCGGCGGTGGGGTGGGCACCGGGGAGCTGTTTTTT. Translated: CSGGGGVGTGELFF.

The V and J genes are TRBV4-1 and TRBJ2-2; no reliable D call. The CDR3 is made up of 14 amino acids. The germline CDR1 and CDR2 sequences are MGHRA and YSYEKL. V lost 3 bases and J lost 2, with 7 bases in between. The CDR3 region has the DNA TGCGCCAGCAGCCATGCAGGCAACACCGGGGAGCTGTTTTTT. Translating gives CASSHAGNTGELFF.

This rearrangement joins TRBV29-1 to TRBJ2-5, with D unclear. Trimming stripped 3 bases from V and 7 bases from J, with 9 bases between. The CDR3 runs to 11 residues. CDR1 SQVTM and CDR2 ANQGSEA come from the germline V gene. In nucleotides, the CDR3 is TGCAGCGTTGATGTCCGGATGACCCAGTACTTC. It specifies CSVDVRMTQYF.

CDR3 coding DNA: TGTGCCAGCAGTGAAGCGAGGGGGGGCGGCCATGGCTACACCTTC. This codes for CASSEARGGGHGYTF. The rearrangement links TRBV2 to TRBJ1-2; perhaps TRBD1 as D (6 bases). The CDR3 length is 15 residues. Trimming took 0 bases from V and 6 from J, leaving 14 bases between them. Germline-derived CDR1 and CDR2 are SNHLY and FYNNEI.

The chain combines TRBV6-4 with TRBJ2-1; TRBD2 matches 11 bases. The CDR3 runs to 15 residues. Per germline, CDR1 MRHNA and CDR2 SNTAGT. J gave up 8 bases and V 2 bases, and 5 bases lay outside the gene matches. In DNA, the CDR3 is TGTGCCAGCAGTGACGGAATAGCGGGAGGGGATGAGCAGTTCTTC. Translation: CASSDGIAGGDEQFF.

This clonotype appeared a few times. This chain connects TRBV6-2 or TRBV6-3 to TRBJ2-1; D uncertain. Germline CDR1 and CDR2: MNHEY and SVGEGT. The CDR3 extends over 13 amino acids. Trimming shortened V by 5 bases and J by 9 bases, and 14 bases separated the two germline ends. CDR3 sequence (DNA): TGTGCCAGCAGTCAGACCTTAGCTATTGAGCAGTTCTTC. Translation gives CASSQTLAIEQFF.

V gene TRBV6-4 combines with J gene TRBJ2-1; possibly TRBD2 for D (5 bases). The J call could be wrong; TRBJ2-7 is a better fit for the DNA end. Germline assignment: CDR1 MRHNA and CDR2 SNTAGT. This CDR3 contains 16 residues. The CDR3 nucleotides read TGTGCCAGCAGTGACATTAGGACGGGATCCTACAATGAGCAGTACTTC. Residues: CASSDIRTGSYNEQYF.

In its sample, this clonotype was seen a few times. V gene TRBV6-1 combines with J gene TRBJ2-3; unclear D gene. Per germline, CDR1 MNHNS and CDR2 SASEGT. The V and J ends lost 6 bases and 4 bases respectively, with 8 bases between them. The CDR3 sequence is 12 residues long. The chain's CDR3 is CASSDPPDTQYF. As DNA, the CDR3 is TGTGCCAGCAGCGACCCCCCAGATACGCAGTATTTT.

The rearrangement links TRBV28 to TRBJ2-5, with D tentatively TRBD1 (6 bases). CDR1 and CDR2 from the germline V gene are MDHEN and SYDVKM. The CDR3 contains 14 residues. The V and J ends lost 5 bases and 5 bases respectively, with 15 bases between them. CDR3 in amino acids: CASSVRGMKETQYF. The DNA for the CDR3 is TGTGCCAGCAGTGTGAGGGGGATGAAGGAGACCCAGTACTTC. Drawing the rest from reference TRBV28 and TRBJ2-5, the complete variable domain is DVKVTQSSRYLVKRTGEKVFLECVQDMDHENMFWYRQDPGLGLRLIYFSYDVKMKEKGDIPEGYSVSREKKERFSLILESASTNQTSMYLCASSVRGMKETQYFGPGTRLLVL.

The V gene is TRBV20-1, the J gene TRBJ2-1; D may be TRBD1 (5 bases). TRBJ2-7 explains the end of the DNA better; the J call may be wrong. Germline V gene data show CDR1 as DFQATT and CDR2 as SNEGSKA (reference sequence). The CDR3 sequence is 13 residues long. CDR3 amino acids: CSAREGATHEQYF. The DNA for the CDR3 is TGCAGTGCTAGAGAAGGGGCTACTCATGAGCAGTACTTC.

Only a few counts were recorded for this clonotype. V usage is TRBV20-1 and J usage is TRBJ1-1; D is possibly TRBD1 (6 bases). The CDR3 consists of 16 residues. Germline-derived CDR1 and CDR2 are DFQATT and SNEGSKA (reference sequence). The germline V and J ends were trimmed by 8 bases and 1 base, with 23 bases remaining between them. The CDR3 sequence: CSLPRTGGAGNTEAFF. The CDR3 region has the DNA TGCAGTCTTCCTCGGACGGGGGGCGCTGGGAACACTGAAGCTTTCTTT.

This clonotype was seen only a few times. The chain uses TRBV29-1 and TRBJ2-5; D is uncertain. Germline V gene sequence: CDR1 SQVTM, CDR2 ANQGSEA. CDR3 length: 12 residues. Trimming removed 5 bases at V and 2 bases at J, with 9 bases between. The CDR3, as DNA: TGCAGCGTTCGTCCCCTTCAAGAGACCCAGTACTTC. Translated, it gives CSVRPLQETQYF.

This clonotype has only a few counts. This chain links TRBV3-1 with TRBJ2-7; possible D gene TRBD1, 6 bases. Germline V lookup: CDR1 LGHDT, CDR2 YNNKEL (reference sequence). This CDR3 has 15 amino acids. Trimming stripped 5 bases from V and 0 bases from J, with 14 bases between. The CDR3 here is CASSNRDTFSYEQYF. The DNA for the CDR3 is TGTGCCAGCAGCAACCGGGACACTTTCTCCTACGAGCAGTACTTC.

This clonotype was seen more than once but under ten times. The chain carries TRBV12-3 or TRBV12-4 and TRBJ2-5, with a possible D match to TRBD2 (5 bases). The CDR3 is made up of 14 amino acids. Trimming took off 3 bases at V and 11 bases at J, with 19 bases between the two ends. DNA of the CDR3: TGTGCCAGCAGTTTTTTCCTAGCCGACAATGAGCAGTACTTC. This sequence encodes CASSFFLADNEQYF.

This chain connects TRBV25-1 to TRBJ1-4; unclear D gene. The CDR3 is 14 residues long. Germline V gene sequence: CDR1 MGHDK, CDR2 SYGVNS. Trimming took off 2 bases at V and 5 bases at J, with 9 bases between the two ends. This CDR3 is CASSEAGKNEKLFF. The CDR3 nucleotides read TGTGCCAGCAGTGAAGCCGGTAAAAATGAAAAACTGTTTTTT.

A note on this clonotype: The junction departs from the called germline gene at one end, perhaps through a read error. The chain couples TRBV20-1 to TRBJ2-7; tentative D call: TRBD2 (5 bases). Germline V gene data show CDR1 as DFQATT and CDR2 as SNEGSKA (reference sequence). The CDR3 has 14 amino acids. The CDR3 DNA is TGCAGTACTAGAGATAGAGCCTATCCCTACGAGCAGTACTTC. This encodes CSTRDRAYPYEQYF.

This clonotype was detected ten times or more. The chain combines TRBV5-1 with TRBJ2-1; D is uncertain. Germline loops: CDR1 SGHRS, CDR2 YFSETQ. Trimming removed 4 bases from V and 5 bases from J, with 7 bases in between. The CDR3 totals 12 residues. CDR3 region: CASSLSDNEQFF. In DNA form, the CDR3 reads TGCGCCAGCAGCCTGTCAGACAATGAGCAGTTCTTC.

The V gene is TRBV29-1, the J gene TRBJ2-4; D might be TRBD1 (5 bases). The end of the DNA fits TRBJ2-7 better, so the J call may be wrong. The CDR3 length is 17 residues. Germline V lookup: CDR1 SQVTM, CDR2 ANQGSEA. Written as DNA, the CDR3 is TGCAGCGTTGGGGGCGACGAGTCAAGACCCTTTGGGGACGAGCAGTACTTC. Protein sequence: CSVGGDESRPFGDEQYF.

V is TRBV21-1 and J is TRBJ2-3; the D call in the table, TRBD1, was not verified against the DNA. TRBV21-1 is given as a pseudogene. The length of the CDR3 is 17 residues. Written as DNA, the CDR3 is TGTGCCAGCAGCAAAGCGCTTGCTCCACCCTGTTCAGATACGCAGTATTTT. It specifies CASSKALAPPCSDTQYF.

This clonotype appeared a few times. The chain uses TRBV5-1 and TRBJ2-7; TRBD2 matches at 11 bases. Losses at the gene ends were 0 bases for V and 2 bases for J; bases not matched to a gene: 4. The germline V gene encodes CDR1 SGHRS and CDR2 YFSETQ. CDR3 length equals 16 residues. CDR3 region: CASSLAGTSGPYEQYF. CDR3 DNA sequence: TGCGCCAGCAGCTTGGCCGGGACTAGCGGCCCCTACGAGCAGTACTTC. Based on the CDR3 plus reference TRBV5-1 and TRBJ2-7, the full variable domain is KAGVTQTPRYLIKTRGQQVTLSCSPISGHRSVSWYQQTPGQGLQFLFEYFSETQRNKGNFPGRFSGRQFSNSRSEMNVSTLELGDSALYLCASSLAGTSGPYEQYFGPGTRLTVT.

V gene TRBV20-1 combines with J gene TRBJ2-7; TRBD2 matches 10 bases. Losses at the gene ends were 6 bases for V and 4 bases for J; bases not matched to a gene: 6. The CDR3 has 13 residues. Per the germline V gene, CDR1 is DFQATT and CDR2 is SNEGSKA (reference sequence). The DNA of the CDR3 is TGCAGTGCAAAACGAGCGGGAGGGTACGAGCAGTACTTC. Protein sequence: CSAKRAGGYEQYF.

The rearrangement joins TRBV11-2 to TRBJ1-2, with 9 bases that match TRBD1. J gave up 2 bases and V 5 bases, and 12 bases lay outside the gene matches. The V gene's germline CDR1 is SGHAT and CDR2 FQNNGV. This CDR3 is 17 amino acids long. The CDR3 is CASSPPIQGASNYGYTF. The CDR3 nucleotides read TGTGCCAGCAGCCCACCGATACAGGGGGCATCGAACTATGGCTACACCTTC.